This T cell receptor beta chain was observed in a study of cytomegalovirus exposure and HLA in healthy donors. Findings of the study overall: HLA allele associations emerged for fewer than 20,000 TCR beta sequences in a later analysis, at 0.05 false discovery rate. A list of 164 TCR beta chains associated with cytomegalovirus was given.

PCR primers comprised 60 Vbeta and 13 Jbeta primers. Produced via immunoSEQ multiplex PCR; TCRdb's table is partial and in-frame only. The table shows 150,000 to 200,000 clones, with 65% to 85% occurring only once. In regard to this clone: Its antigen is as yet unknown.

In germline, CDR1 is MNHEY, CDR2 SVGAGI. V shed 4 bases, J shed 2 bases, and the junction held 3 bases outside the gene matches. CDR3 length: 14 residues. The origin of this receptor is a male donor in good health and CMV-seropositive. Sequenced input: PBMCs. V is TRBV6-5 and J is TRBJ2-7, with TRBD1 matching over 9 bases. CDR3 loop: CASSSYRGPYEQYF. The CDR3 DNA follows: TGTGCCAGCAGTTCCTACAGGGGGCCCTACGAGCAGTACTTC.